The present entry profiles one T cell receptor (beta chain) with its context. Germline CDR1 is SGHNT and CDR2 is YYREEE (reference sequence). V trimming: 0 bases; J trimming: 7 bases; junction bases outside the gene matches: 9. The CDR3 runs 16 residues. The record originates from a study of cytomegalovirus exposure and HLA in healthy donors. PCR used 60 Vbeta primers and 13 Jbeta primers. The table came from immunoSEQ multiplex PCR; TCRdb's copy has only in-frame clones and leaves some out. The table shows around 130,000 clones, with over 75% occurring only once. The clonotype was recovered from a man in his fifties in good health and CMV-seronegative. The sample taken for sequencing was PBMCs. The chain combines TRBV5-4 with TRBJ2-1; 8 bases match TRBD2. CDR3: CASSLGGLAGGNEQFF. The DNA for the CDR3 is TGTGCCAGCAGCTTGGGTGGGCTAGCGGGTGGGAATGAGCAGTTCTTC.